This T cell receptor beta chain was retrieved from a study of blood T cell repertoires in COVID-19. Here immunoSEQ multiplex PCR was the method, and the copy in TCRdb shows in-frame clones only, minus some. The top ten clones hold approximately 1.6% of a sample with roughly 70,000 clones, around nine tenths of them seen once. CDR1 is MNHEY, CDR2 SVGAGI, per germline. This CDR3 has 14 residues. V was clipped by 10 bases and J by 1 base, with 16 bases between them. The TCR originated in a man in his fifties with acute or convalescent COVID-19. This chain connects TRBV6-5 to TRBJ2-5, with D maybe TRBD2 (5 bases). Sequencing was done on a sample of peripheral blood. The CDR3 region has the DNA TGTGCCACCGCCCGCGGGCCCTTCCAAGAGACCCAGTACTTC. This translates into CATARGPFQETQYF.